This T cell receptor beta chain emerged from a study of Graves' ophthalmopathy and Graves' hyperthyroidism. General study findings and limits: Using 13 signatures, a model distinguished ophthalmopathy from stable hyperthyroidism, reaching 85% to 90% sensitivity and approximately 81% specificity. The blood repertoire also included most expanded thyroid clonotypes above 0.001 frequency.

As concerns this clonotype: Its antigen is not known.

RNA transcripts were the template, and TCR beta CDR3 regions were amplified from them. HTBI-primed RT-PCR formed the first round, and a multiplex PCR formed the second. TCRdb re-called the multiplex PCR reads with MiXCR, one entry per CDR3 protein. The data contain about 48,000 distinct CDR3 sequences, less than 65% of them singletons. Germline V gene sequence: CDR1 SGHTA, CDR2 FQGTGA. CDR3 length: 16 residues. V dropped 6 bases and J dropped 3; count of bases not matched to a gene: 7. Symptoms, serum thyroxine and TRAb, thyroid ultrasound, and orbital computed tomography formed the diagnostic basis. The sequenced sample consisted of peripheral blood. This TCR derives from an adult man with Graves' ophthalmopathy. The chain employs TRBV7-3 and TRBJ2-1, with 11 bases aligning to TRBD1. CDR3: CASSRQGQGGYNEQFF. The CDR3 DNA reads as TGTGCCAGCAGTCGACAGGGACAGGGGGGCTACAATGAGCAGTTCTTC. The complete variable domain, with remaining parts taken from reference TRBV7-3 and TRBJ2-1, reads GAGVSQTPSNKVTEKGKYVELRCDPISGHTALYWYRQSLGQGPEFLIYFQGTGAADDSGLPNDRFFAVRPEGSVSTLKIQRTERGDSAVYLCASSRQGQGGYNEQFFGPGTRLTVL.